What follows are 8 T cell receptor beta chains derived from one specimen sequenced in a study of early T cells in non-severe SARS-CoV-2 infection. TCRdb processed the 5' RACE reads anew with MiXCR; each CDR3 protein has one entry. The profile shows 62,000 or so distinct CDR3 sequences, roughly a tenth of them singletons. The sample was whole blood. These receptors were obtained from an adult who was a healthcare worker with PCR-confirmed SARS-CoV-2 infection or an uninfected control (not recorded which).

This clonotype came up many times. The CDR3, as DNA: TGTGCCAGCAGCTTTGGACAGGGAAGTGAGACCCAGTACTTC. It translates to CASSFGQGSETQYF. The chain recombines TRBV7-2 with TRBJ2-5, with 8 bases lining up with TRBD1. CDR3 length: 14 residues. The germline V gene has CDR1 SGHTA and CDR2 FQGNSA. The V segment lost 3 bases and the J segment 5 bases; nucleotides outside the gene matches: 5. Supplemented by reference TRBV7-2 and TRBJ2-5, the full variable domain reads GAGVSQSPSNKVTEKGKDVELRCDPISGHTALYWYRQSLGQGLEFLIYFQGNSAPDKSGLPSDRFSAERTGGSVSTLTIQRTQQEDSAVYLCASSFGQGSETQYFGPGTRLLVL.

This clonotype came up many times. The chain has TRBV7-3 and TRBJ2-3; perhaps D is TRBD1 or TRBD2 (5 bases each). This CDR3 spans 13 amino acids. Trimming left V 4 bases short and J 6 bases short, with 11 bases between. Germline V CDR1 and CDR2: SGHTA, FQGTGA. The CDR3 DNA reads TGTGCCAGCAGCTCGCGTGAGGGGGATACGCAGTATTTT. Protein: CASSSREGDTQYF.

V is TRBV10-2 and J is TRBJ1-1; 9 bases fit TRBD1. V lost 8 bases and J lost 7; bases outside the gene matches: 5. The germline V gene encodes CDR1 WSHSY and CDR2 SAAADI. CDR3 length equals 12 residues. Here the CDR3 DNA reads TGCGCCAGCGGACAGGGGTTTATTGAAGCTTTCTTT. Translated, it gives CASGQGFIEAFF.

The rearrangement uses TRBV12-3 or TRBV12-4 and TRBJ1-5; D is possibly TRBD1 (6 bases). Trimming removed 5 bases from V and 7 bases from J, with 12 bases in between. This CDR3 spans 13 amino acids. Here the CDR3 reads CASSPDRRQPQHF. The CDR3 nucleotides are TGTGCCAGCAGTCCCGACAGGCGGCAGCCCCAGCATTTT.

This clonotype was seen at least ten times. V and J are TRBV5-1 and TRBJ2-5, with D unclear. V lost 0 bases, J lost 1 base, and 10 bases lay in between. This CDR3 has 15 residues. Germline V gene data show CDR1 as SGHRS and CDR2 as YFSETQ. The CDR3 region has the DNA TGCGCCAGCAGCTTGGAGGGTCCAATCCAAGAGACCCAGTACTTC. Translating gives CASSLEGPIQETQYF.

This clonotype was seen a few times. The CDR3 region has the DNA TGTGCCAGCAGTGAAGGGGCAGGCGGTTTCTACGAGCAGTACGTC. Translated: CASSEGAGGFYEQYV. The rearrangement links TRBV6-1 to TRBJ2-7, with unresolved D. V dropped 1 base and J dropped 3 bases, with 13 bases sitting between them. Germline CDR1 reads MNHNS; CDR2 reads SASEGT. This CDR3 is 15 amino acids long.

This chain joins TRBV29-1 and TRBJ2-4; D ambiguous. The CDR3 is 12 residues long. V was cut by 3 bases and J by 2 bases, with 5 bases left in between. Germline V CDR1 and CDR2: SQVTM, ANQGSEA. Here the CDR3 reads CSVEYPKNIQYF. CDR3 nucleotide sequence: TGCAGCGTTGAGTACCCCAAAAACATTCAGTACTTC.

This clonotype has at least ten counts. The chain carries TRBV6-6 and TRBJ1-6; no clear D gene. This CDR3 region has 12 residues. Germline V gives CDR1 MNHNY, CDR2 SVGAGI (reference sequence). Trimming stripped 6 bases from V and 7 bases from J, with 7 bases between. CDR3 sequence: CASSPPNSPLHF. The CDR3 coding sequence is TGTGCCAGCAGCCCCCCCAATTCACCCCTCCACTTT.